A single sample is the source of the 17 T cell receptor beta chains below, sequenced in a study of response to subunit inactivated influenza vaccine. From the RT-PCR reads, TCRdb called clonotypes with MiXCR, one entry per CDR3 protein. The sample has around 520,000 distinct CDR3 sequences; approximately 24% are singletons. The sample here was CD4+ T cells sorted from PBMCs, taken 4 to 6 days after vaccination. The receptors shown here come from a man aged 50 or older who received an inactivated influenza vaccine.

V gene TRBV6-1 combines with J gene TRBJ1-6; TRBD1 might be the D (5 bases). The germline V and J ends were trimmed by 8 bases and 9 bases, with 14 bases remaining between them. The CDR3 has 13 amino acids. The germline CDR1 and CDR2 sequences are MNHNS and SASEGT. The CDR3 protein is CASGQGSLSPLHF. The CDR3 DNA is TGTGCCAGCGGGCAGGGCTCTCTTTCACCCCTCCACTTT.

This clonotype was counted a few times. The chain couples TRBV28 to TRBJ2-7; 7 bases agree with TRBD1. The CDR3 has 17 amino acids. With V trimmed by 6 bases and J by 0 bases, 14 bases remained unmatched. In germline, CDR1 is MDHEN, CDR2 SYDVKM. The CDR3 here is CASSPWTGDRASYEQYF. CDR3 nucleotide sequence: TGTGCCAGCAGCCCCTGGACGGGTGACAGGGCCTCCTACGAGCAGTACTTC.

The CDR3 DNA reads TGCGCCAGCAGCCAAGAGAACAGGGGCTCCGGGGAGCTGTTTTTT. It translates to CASSQENRGSGELFF. V is TRBV4-3 and J is TRBJ2-2, with 7 bases that match TRBD1. There are 15 residues in the CDR3. V lost 0 bases, J lost 6 bases, and 4 bases stayed unmatched. Germline CDR1 is LGHNA and CDR2 is YSLEER.

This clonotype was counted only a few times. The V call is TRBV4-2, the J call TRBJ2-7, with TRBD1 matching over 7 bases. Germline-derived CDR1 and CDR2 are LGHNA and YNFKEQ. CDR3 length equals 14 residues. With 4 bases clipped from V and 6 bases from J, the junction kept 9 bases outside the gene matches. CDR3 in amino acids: CASSLETGYVEQYF. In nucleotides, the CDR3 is TGTGCCAGCAGCCTAGAGACAGGGTACGTCGAGCAGTACTTC.

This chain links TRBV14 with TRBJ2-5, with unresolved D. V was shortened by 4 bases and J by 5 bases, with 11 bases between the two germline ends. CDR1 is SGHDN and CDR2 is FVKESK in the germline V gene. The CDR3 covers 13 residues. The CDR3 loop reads CASSPTRRETQYF. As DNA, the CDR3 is TGTGCCAGCAGCCCGACGAGGCGGGAGACCCAGTACTTC.

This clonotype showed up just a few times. The CDR3 DNA follows: TGTGCCAGCAGCTTGTCTGCCTCGGGACAGCTTGGCTACACCTTC. Protein product: CASSLSASGQLGYTF. The chain carries TRBV5-5 and TRBJ1-2; TRBD1 agrees at 7 bases. The CDR3 spans 15 residues. Germline V gene lookup returns CDR1 SGHKS and CDR2 YYEKEE (reference sequence). Trimming cost V 1 base and J 7 bases; bases outside gene matches: 10.

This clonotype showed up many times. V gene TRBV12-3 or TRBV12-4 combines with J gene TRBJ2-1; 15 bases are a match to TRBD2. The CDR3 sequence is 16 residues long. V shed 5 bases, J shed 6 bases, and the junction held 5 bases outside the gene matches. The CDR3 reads CASSPGLAGGRNEQFF. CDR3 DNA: TGTGCCAGCAGTCCCGGACTAGCGGGAGGGCGCAATGAGCAGTTCTTC.

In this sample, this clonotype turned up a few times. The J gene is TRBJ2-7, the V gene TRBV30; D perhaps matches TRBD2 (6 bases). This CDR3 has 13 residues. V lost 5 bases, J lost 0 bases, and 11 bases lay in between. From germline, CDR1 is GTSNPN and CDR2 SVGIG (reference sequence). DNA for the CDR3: TGTGCCTGGGACCGGGACTTCTCCTACGAGCAGTACTTC. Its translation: CAWDRDFSYEQYF.

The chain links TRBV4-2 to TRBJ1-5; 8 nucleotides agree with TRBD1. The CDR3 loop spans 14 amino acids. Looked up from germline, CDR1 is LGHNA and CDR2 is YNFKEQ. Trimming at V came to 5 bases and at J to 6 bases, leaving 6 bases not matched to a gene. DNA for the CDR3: TGTGCCAGCAGCGGGGCAGGGGGCGGTCAGCCCCAGCATTTT. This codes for CASSGAGGGQPQHF.

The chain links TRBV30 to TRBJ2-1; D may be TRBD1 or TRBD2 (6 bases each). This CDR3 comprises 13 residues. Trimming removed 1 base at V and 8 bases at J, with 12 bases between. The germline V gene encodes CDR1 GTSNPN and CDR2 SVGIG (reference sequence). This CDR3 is CAWSGGAWDEQFF. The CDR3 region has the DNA TGTGCCTGGAGTGGGGGGGCCTGGGATGAGCAGTTCTTC.

CDR3 amino acids: CASSPSGLRNEQFF. In DNA, the CDR3 is TGTGCCAGCAGCCCCTCCGGACTTAGGAATGAGCAGTTCTTC. The chain employs TRBV7-3 and TRBJ2-1, with a weak D call TRBD2 (5 bases). The CDR3 runs to 14 residues. Trimming shortened V by 5 bases and J by 7 bases, and 15 bases separated the two germline ends. CDR1 and CDR2 (germline): SGHTA, FQGTGA.

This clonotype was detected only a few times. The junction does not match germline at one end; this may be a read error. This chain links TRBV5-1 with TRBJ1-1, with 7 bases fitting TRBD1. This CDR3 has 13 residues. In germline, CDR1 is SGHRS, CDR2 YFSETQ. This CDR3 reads CASSLDRPTEAFF. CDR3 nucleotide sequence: TGCGCCAGCAGTTTGGACAGGCCCACTGAAGCTTTCTTT.

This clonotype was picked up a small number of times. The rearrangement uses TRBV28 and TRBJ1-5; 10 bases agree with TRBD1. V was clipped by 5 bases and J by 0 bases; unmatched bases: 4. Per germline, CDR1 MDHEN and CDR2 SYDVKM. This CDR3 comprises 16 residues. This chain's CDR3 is CASSQRQGASNQPQHF. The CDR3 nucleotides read TGTGCCAGCAGTCAGCGACAGGGGGCTAGCAATCAGCCCCAGCATTTT.

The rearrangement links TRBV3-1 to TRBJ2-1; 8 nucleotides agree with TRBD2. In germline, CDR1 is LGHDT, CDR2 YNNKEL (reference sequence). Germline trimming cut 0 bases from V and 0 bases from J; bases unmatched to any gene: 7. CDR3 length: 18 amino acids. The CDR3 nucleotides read TGTGCCAGCAGCCAAGAGGCGGGGGGCTCGAGCTCCTACAATGAGCAGTTCTTC. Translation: CASSQEAGGSSSYNEQFF.

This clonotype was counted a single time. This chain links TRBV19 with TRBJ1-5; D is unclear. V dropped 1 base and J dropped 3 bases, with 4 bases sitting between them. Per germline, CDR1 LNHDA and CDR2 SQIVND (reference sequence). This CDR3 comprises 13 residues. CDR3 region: CASSIGHNQPQHF. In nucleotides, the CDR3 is TGTGCCAGTAGTATAGGGCACAATCAGCCCCAGCATTTT.

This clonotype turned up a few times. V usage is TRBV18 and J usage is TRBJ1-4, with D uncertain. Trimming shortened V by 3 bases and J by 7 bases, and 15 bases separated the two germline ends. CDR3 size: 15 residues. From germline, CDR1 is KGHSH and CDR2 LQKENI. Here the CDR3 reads CASSPFVGQAEKLFF. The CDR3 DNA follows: TGTGCCAGCTCACCCTTCGTGGGCCAGGCTGAAAAACTGTTTTTT.

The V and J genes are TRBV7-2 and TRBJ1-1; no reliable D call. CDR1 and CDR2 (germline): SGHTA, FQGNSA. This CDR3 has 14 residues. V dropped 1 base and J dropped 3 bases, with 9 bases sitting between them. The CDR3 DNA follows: TGTGCCAGCAGCTTAGTTCCGCGGGACACTGAAGCTTTCTTT. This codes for CASSLVPRDTEAFF.